The source of this TCR beta chain is a study of TIL therapy for anti-PD-1-resistant metastatic lung cancer. Specified time point: pre-treatment sample, taken before nivolumab and TIL therapy. Germline V gene lookup returns CDR1 SQVTM and CDR2 ANQGSEA. This CDR3 has 11 residues. Deletions cut 0 bases from V and 15 bases from J, with 12 bases between. This was the immunoSEQ v3 assay. Here immunoSEQ multiplex PCR was the method, and the copy in TCRdb shows in-frame clones only, minus some. This sample has under 60,000 clones, with 80% to 90% found just once. The rearrangement joins TRBV29-1 to TRBJ2-1; possible D gene TRBD1, 6 bases. The receptor's source is a person aged 25 to 80 with non-small cell lung cancer. The sequencing used blood, collected at baseline. CDR3 loop: CSVEDRGSAFF. DNA of the CDR3: TGCAGCGTTGAAGACAGGGGTTCGGCGTTCTTC.